A selection of T cell receptor beta chains follows, all from one sample in a study of Graves' ophthalmopathy and Graves' hyperthyroidism. TCRdb used MiXCR to reprocess the multiplex PCR reads, holding one entry per CDR3 protein. In the table there are hundreds of thousands of distinct CDR3 sequences, around an eighth of which are singletons. Material for sequencing was blood. The receptors shown here come from a woman between 25 and 40 years old with Graves' ophthalmopathy. CDR3s include the opening cysteine and the closing phenylalanine or tryptophan. The D gene is left open where the match is weak. For some rows the clone size is stated as once, few or many, or as a class when expanded; others skip it.

clone_size j_call d_call v_call cdr3_aa cdr3_nt
many TRBJ2-7 TRBD2 TRBV15 CATKTSGSNEQYF TGTGCCACCAAGACTAGCGGGAGTAACGAGCAGTACTTC
many TRBJ2-3 TRBD1 TRBV6-1 CASSEGTGGRTDTQYF TGTGCCAGCAGTGAAGGGACAGGGGGCAGAACAGATACGCAGTATTTT
many TRBJ2-2 - TRBV28 CASRERTRTNTGELFF TGTGCCAGCAGGGAGCGGACAAGGACAAACACCGGGGAGCTGTTTTTT
few TRBJ1-6 - TRBV7-8 CASSLRGLNSHLHF TGTGCCAGCAGCCTCCGGGGCCTTAATTCACACCTCCACTTT
many TRBJ1-1 - TRBV19 CASSTQGSNTEAFF TGTGCCAGTAGTACACAGGGTTCAAACACTGAAGCTTTCTTT
many TRBJ1-2 - TRBV6-5 CASSYSNGEVLLNGYTF TGTGCCAGCAGTTACTCGAACGGGGAAGTACTTCTGAATGGCTACACCTTC
many TRBJ2-7 - TRBV11-2 CASSLRHSGSSYEQYF TGTGCCAGCAGCTTACGGCACAGCGGTTCCTCCTACGAGCAGTACTTC
many TRBJ2-7 TRBD1 TRBV14 CASSQGTGRNYEQYF TGTGCCAGCAGCCAAGGGACAGGGAGAAATTACGAGCAGTACTTC
few TRBJ1-1 TRBD1 TRBV29-1 CSVGTGDEAFF TGCAGCGTCGGCACAGGGGATGAAGCTTTCTTT
- TRBJ1-5 - TRBV30 CAWSVNGYSNQPQHF TGTGCCTGGAGTGTAAACGGCTATAGCAATCAGCCCCAGCATTTT
few TRBJ2-5 TRBD2 TRBV6-1 CASSEMSREWETQYF TGTGCCAGCAGTGAAATGTCGCGGGAGTGGGAGACCCAGTACTTC
many TRBJ1-4 - TRBV7-6 CASSLGAVNEKLFF TGTGCCAGCAGCTTGGGCGCCGTTAATGAAAAACTGTTTTTT
many TRBJ2-4 - TRBV20-1 CSAPQVHIQYF TGCAGTGCCCCTCAGGTGCACATTCAGTACTTC
many TRBJ2-5 - TRBV28 CASSLFREQETQYF TGTGCCAGCAGTCTCTTCCGGGAACAAGAGACCCAGTACTTC